The 22 T cell receptor beta chains presented below share a single source sample, sequenced in a study of blood T cell repertoires in COVID-19. Sequenced by immunoSEQ multiplex PCR; TCRdb stores in-frame clones only, minus some. The repertoire holds under 150,000 clones, with about 81% as singletons. The sequencing input was peripheral blood. These receptors came from an elderly woman with acute or convalescent COVID-19.

The rearrangement links TRBV9 to TRBJ1-4; 7 nucleotides align to TRBD1. The J segment lost 5 bases and the V segment lost 3 bases, leaving 10 bases of the junction unmatched. CDR1 and CDR2 from the germline V gene are SGDLS and YYNGEE. There are 16 residues in the CDR3. The CDR3 nucleotides read TGTGCCAGCAGCGCCCAACCGGGACAGATAAATGAAAAACTGTTTTTT. This translates into CASSAQPGQINEKLFF.

The rearrangement joins TRBV20-1 to TRBJ2-3; 12 bases agree with TRBD2. The CDR3 spans 19 residues. Germline CDR1 is DFQATT and CDR2 is SNEGSKA (reference sequence). V lost 3 bases and J lost 5; bases outside the gene matches: 18. The CDR3 reads CSASTLVTSSGGAQDTQYF. In nucleotides, the CDR3 is TGCAGTGCTAGTACCCTCGTCACATCTAGCGGGGGGGCCCAAGATACGCAGTATTTT.

The V and J genes are TRBV2 and TRBJ1-5, with 9 bases fitting TRBD1. The germline CDR1 and CDR2 sequences are SNHLY and FYNNEI. This CDR3 contains 15 residues. V lost 6 bases, J lost 4 bases, and 7 bases stayed unmatched. In nucleotides, the CDR3 is TGTGCCAGCAGCACCACAGGGGGCGGGAATCAGCCCCAGCATTTT. This encodes CASSTTGGGNQPQHF.

The chain is built from TRBV5-3 and TRBJ1-5, with a weak D call TRBD1 (5 bases). TRBV5-3 is recorded as an ORF, its role being uncertain. The CDR3 runs to 16 residues. V dropped 2 bases and J dropped 0 bases, with 12 bases sitting between them. The CDR3 region is CARSFVDTHSNQPQHF. The CDR3 DNA follows: TGTGCCAGAAGCTTTGTGGACACACATAGCAATCAGCCCCAGCATTTT.

The CDR3 here is CASSYAQGGEKLFF. The CDR3 DNA sequence: TGTGCCAGCAGTTACGCACAGGGTGGTGAAAAACTGTTTTTT. This chain joins TRBV6-5 and TRBJ1-4, with a weak D call TRBD1 (6 bases). There are 14 residues in the CDR3. Trimming cost V 2 bases and J 7 bases, with 11 bases left between them. Germline CDR1 is MNHEY and CDR2 is SVGAGI.

V gene TRBV5-1 combines with J gene TRBJ1-1; maybe TRBD1 (5 bases). Between the trimmed V and J ends, which lost 0 bases and 5 bases, there was a span of 14 bases. This CDR3 is 15 amino acids long. CDR1 SGHRS and CDR2 YFSETQ come from the germline V gene. CDR3: CASSLGVRAETEAFF. CDR3 nucleotide sequence: TGCGCCAGCAGCTTGGGTGTCAGGGCGGAGACTGAAGCTTTCTTT.

This clone was picked up one time. The gene calls are TRBV5-1 and TRBJ2-1; tentative D call: TRBD2 (6 bases). CDR1 and CDR2 from the germline V gene are SGHRS and YFSETQ. Trimming shortened V by 4 bases and J by 0 bases, and 14 bases separated the two germline ends. CDR3 length equals 16 residues. The CDR3 DNA sequence: TGCGCCAGCAGCCAACCTCGGACTAACTCCTACAATGAGCAGTTCTTC. It encodes CASSQPRTNSYNEQFF.

The V and J genes are TRBV6-4 and TRBJ1-2; 7 bases agree with TRBD1. V lost 2 bases and J lost 1; bases outside the gene matches: 4. CDR3 size: 15 residues. Germline values: CDR1 MRHNA, CDR2 SNTAGT. CDR3: CASSDARGYNYGYTF. In DNA, the CDR3 is TGTGCCAGCAGTGACGCCAGGGGGTATAACTATGGCTACACCTTC.

The chain carries TRBV4-1 and TRBJ2-7; TRBD1 matches at 12 bases. Germline lookup yields CDR1 MGHRA and CDR2 YSYEKL. Trimming removed 1 base from V and 2 bases from J; junction bases left unmatched: 6. CDR3 length: 17 residues. The CDR3 DNA reads as TGCGCCAGCAGCCAAGGGACCGGGACAGGGGGCGCCTACGAGCAGTACTTC. Its translation is CASSQGTGTGGAYEQYF.

The V and J genes are TRBV7-2 and TRBJ2-1; 15 bases fit TRBD2. Germline V gene lookup returns CDR1 SGHTA and CDR2 FQGNSA. The V gene end was trimmed by 5 bases and the J gene end by 9 bases; junction bases not matched to a gene: 8. The CDR3 is 16 residues long. The CDR3 loop is CASSLGLAGGNSEQFF. Written as DNA, the CDR3 is TGTGCCAGCAGCCTGGGACTAGCGGGAGGCAATAGTGAGCAGTTCTTC.

The rearrangement links TRBV5-1 to TRBJ2-7, with 7 nucleotides matching TRBD1. CDR1 is SGHRS, CDR2 YFSETQ, per germline. V dropped 4 bases and J dropped 6; count of bases not matched to a gene: 7. The CDR3 is 13 amino acids. CDR3 coding DNA: TGCGCCAGCAGCCATACAGGGGTAGGCGAGCAGTACTTC. It is translated as CASSHTGVGEQYF.

The V call is TRBV18, the J call TRBJ1-6; 8 bases align to TRBD1. Germline V gives CDR1 KGHSH, CDR2 LQKENI. The trim removed 3 bases at V and 9 bases at J, leaving 4 bases unmatched. The CDR3 spans 14 residues. DNA of the CDR3: TGTGCCAGCTCACCGGGACAGGACGTTTCACCCCTCCACTTT. It encodes CASSPGQDVSPLHF.

The CDR3 sequence: CASRSSAGMNTEAFF. CDR3 sequence (DNA): TGTGCCAGCAGATCCTCCGCAGGGATGAACACTGAAGCTTTCTTT. The chain recombines TRBV6-5 with TRBJ1-1; TRBD1 might be the D (5 bases). CDR1 MNHEY and CDR2 SVGAGI come from the germline V gene. This CDR3 contains 15 residues. V was shortened by 6 bases and J by 0 bases, with 14 bases between the two germline ends.

The V call is TRBV2, the J call TRBJ2-5, with 10 bases lining up with TRBD2. CDR3 length: 18 residues. The germline V gene encodes CDR1 SNHLY and CDR2 FYNNEI. V shed 6 bases, J shed 1 base, and the junction held 14 bases outside the gene matches. CDR3 sequence: CASRKPGGLAGAQETQYF. The CDR3, as DNA: TGTGCCAGCAGGAAACCCGGGGGGCTAGCGGGAGCCCAAGAGACCCAGTACTTC. Together with reference TRBV2 and TRBJ2-5, the CDR3 gives the full variable domain: EPEVTQTPSHQVTQMGQEVILRCVPISNHLYFYWYRQILGQKVEFLVSFYNNEISEKSEIFDDQFSVERPDGSNFTLKIRSTKLEDSAMYFCASRKPGGLAGAQETQYFGPGTRLLVL.

The chain links TRBV29-1 to TRBJ2-5; no firm D call. The length of the CDR3 is 12 residues. The V end was cut by 6 bases, the J end by 4 bases, with 12 bases between. Germline CDR1 reads SQVTM; CDR2 reads ANQGSEA. CDR3 sequence reads: CSVRRQRETQYF. The CDR3 DNA follows: TGCAGCGTCCGGCGGCAGAGAGAGACCCAGTACTTC. Full variable domain (outside the CDR3, taken from reference TRBV29-1 and TRBJ2-5): SAVISQKPSRDICQRGTSLTIQCQVDSQVTMMFWYRQQPGQSLTLIATANQGSEATYESGFVIDKFPISRPNLTFSTLTVSNMSPEDSSIYLCSVRRQRETQYFGPGTRLLVL.

V gene TRBV5-1 combines with J gene TRBJ2-1, with 8 nucleotides matching TRBD1. Germline V CDR1 and CDR2: SGHRS, YFSETQ. The CDR3 sequence is 13 residues long. V dropped 3 bases and J dropped 5; count of bases not matched to a gene: 1. CDR3 sequence (DNA): TGCGCCAGCAGCTGGGACAGGAACAATGAGCAGTTCTTC. Its protein is CASSWDRNNEQFF. Full variable domain (remainder filled in from reference TRBV5-1 and TRBJ2-1): KAGVTQTPRYLIKTRGQQVTLSCSPISGHRSVSWYQQTPGQGLQFLFEYFSETQRNKGNFPGRFSGRQFSNSRSEMNVSTLELGDSALYLCASSWDRNNEQFFGPGTRLTVL.

The chain joins TRBV29-1 to TRBJ2-5, with 10 bases identical to TRBD1. This CDR3 spans 14 amino acids. Germline values: CDR1 SQVTM, CDR2 ANQGSEA. V lost 7 bases, J lost 4 bases, and 9 bases stayed unmatched. The CDR3, as DNA: TGCAGCGCTGATGCGACAGGGGGCGGAGAGACCCAGTACTTC. Translation gives CSADATGGGETQYF.

The chain couples TRBV10-3 to TRBJ1-5; D perhaps matches TRBD1 (6 bases). The length of the CDR3 is 13 residues. Trimming stripped 2 bases from V and 9 bases from J, with 11 bases between. Germline V gene sequence: CDR1 ENHRY, CDR2 SYGVKD. This CDR3 reads CAISEGGARPQHF. As DNA, the CDR3 is TGTGCCATCAGTGAGGGGGGGGCAAGGCCCCAGCATTTT.

J is TRBJ1-2 and V is TRBV5-1; possibly TRBD1 for D (6 bases). V lost 3 bases to trimming and J lost 6 bases, with 9 bases between them. CDR1 SGHRS and CDR2 YFSETQ come from the germline V gene. The CDR3 loop spans 12 amino acids. CDR3 DNA: TGCGCCAGCAGCTACGACAGGAATGGCTACACCTTC. It is translated as CASSYDRNGYTF. Filled out from reference TRBV5-1 and TRBJ1-2, the complete variable domain reads KAGVTQTPRYLIKTRGQQVTLSCSPISGHRSVSWYQQTPGQGLQFLFEYFSETQRNKGNFPGRFSGRQFSNSRSEMNVSTLELGDSALYLCASSYDRNGYTFGSGTRLTVV.

V and J are TRBV11-2 and TRBJ1-3; TRBD1 agrees at 9 bases. Germline values: CDR1 SGHAT, CDR2 FQNNGV. The J segment lost 2 bases and the V segment lost 5 bases, leaving 7 bases of the junction unmatched. The CDR3 is 16 amino acids. For the CDR3, the DNA is TGTGCCAGCAGCACGCGAAGACAGGGGGCTGGAAACACCATATATTTT. Residues: CASSTRRQGAGNTIYF.

The chain uses TRBV19 and TRBJ2-1; 9 nucleotides agree with TRBD1. CDR1 is LNHDA, CDR2 SQIVND, per germline (reference sequence). V lost 7 bases to trimming and J lost 3 bases; unmatched junction nucleotides: 7. The CDR3 loop spans 15 amino acids. This chain's CDR3 is CASNPGTGIYNEQFF. In DNA form, the CDR3 reads TGTGCCAGTAACCCCGGGACAGGGATCTACAATGAGCAGTTCTTC.

This clone was counted a few times. The gene calls are TRBV30 and TRBJ1-5; 7 bases match TRBD1. The CDR3 is 15 residues long. Germline CDR1 is GTSNPN and CDR2 is SVGIG (reference sequence). V dropped 2 bases and J dropped 1; count of bases not matched to a gene: 5. The CDR3 is CAWSLGQMSNQPQHF. CDR3 bases: TGTGCCTGGAGTCTGGGACAGATGAGCAATCAGCCCCAGCATTTT.